The 12 T cell receptor beta chains in this list originate from one sample, sequenced in a study of T cells in Graves' hyperthyroidism and ophthalmopathy. Amplified TCR beta CDR3 regions derived from RNA transcripts. Using the HTBI primer set, a first-round RT-PCR was run on the TCR CDR3. A single record per CDR3 protein comes from TCRdb applying MiXCR to the multiplex PCR reads. The sample yields about 200,000 distinct CDR3 sequences, approximately 16% seen once. Sequencing was performed on blood. The receptors stem from a man aged 40-55 years with Graves' hyperthyroidism.

The sample holds many counts of this clonotype. This rearrangement joins TRBV11-3 to TRBJ1-1; D call uncertain. Trimming left V 1 base short and J 1 base short, with 7 bases between. The CDR3 has 14 residues. Germline V gene lookup returns CDR1 SGHNT and CDR2 YENEEA. The CDR3 sequence is CASSLGAANTEAFF. The CDR3 nucleotides read TGTGCCAGCAGCTTAGGGGCGGCGAACACTGAAGCTTTCTTT.

The genes are TRBV2 and TRBJ1-5, with a weak D call TRBD1 (6 bases). Germline assignment: CDR1 SNHLY and CDR2 FYNNEI. The CDR3 sequence is 14 residues long. V dropped 6 bases and J dropped 4 bases, with 13 bases sitting between them. This CDR3 reads CASSLSQGNQPQHF. CDR3 DNA: TGTGCCAGCAGCCTAAGTCAGGGGAATCAGCCCCAGCATTTT. Complete variable domain (other parts from reference TRBV2 and TRBJ1-5): EPEVTQTPSHQVTQMGQEVILRCVPISNHLYFYWYRQILGQKVEFLVSFYNNEISEKSEIFDDQFSVERPDGSNFTLKIRSTKLEDSAMYFCASSLSQGNQPQHFGDGTRLSIL.

This clonotype was counted only a few times. This sequence joins TRBV5-5 and TRBJ1-5; D call uncertain. This CDR3 comprises 13 residues. The V gene's germline CDR1 is SGHKS and CDR2 YYEKEE (reference sequence). V was clipped by 1 base and J by 7 bases, with 9 bases between them. CDR3 bases: TGTGCCAGCAGCTTGTTTTCTGACCAGCCCCAGCATTTT. Translated: CASSLFSDQPQHF. Full variable domain (remainder filled in from reference TRBV5-5 and TRBJ1-5): DAGVTQSPTHLIKTRGQQVTLRCSPISGHKSVSWYQQVLGQGPQFIFQYYEKEERGRGNFPDRFSARQFPNYSSELNVNALLLGDSALYLCASSLFSDQPQHFGDGTRLSIL.

The J gene is TRBJ2-7, the V gene TRBV7-8; 7 nucleotides match TRBD1. The germline V gene encodes CDR1 SGHVS and CDR2 FQNEAQ. The CDR3 runs 12 residues. The J segment lost 7 bases and the V segment lost 5 bases, leaving 5 bases of the junction unmatched. The CDR3 DNA follows: TGTGCCAGCAGCCCCGGGACAGAAGAGCAGTACTTC. This translates into CASSPGTEEQYF.

This clonotype came up many times. The rearrangement uses TRBV10-2 and TRBJ1-5, with a weak D call TRBD1 (5 bases). Germline loops: CDR1 WSHSY, CDR2 SAAADI. V lost 3 bases to trimming and J lost 4 bases, with 22 bases between them. The CDR3 extends over 18 amino acids. As DNA, the CDR3 is TGCGCCAGCAGTGATCGGGGAAGGGGAAGGGGTGCAAATCAGCCCCAGCATTTT. Translation gives CASSDRGRGRGANQPQHF.

This clonotype was observed a few times. V and J are TRBV20-1 and TRBJ2-1; 8 bases align to TRBD1. CDR3 length: 15 amino acids. Unmatched junction bases numbered 11, after V lost 6 bases and J lost 4 bases. Germline V gene lookup returns CDR1 DFQATT and CDR2 SNEGSKA (reference sequence). This CDR3 is CSAPDPRGHYNEQFF. Here the CDR3 DNA reads TGCAGTGCCCCGGACCCCAGGGGGCATTACAATGAGCAGTTCTTC.

With respect to this clonotype: A much larger clone differs from this one at a single base, so this may be a read error. The V and J genes are TRBV6-1 and TRBJ1-1; 7 bases align to TRBD1. Looked up from germline, CDR1 is MNHNS and CDR2 is SASEGT. This CDR3 contains 16 residues. J lost 4 bases, V lost 5 bases, and 13 bases had no gene match. The CDR3 bases are TGTGCCAGCAGTCCCGGTGCAGGGGGGGTGAGCACTGAAGCTTTCTTT. It yields the protein CASSPGAGGVSTEAFF.

On this clonotype itself: Being one base from a much bigger clone, this may be a read error. This chain joins TRBV9 and TRBJ1-2; D is ambiguous. CDR1 SGDLS and CDR2 YYNGEE come from the germline V gene. This CDR3 has 14 amino acids. V lost 3 bases, J lost 7 bases, and 16 bases lay in between. The CDR3 DNA reads as TGTGCCAGCAGCGACCCCCTCGGGTTCTGTGGCTACACCTTC. Protein: CASSDPLGFCGYTF.

This clonotype was counted many times. The genes are TRBV28 and TRBJ1-2, with a possible D match to TRBD1 (5 bases). Germline values: CDR1 MDHEN, CDR2 SYDVKM. This CDR3 has 15 residues. Trimming shortened V by 6 bases and J by 3 bases, and 17 bases separated the two germline ends. The CDR3: CASRQSGGVDYGYTF. The CDR3 DNA follows: TGTGCCAGCAGGCAGTCGGGGGGGGTAGACTATGGCTACACCTTC.

This rearrangement joins TRBV5-4 to TRBJ2-3, with 9 positions matching TRBD1. CDR1 and CDR2 from the germline V gene are SGHNT and YYREEE (reference sequence). This CDR3 region has 15 residues. Germline trimming cut 4 bases from V and 10 bases from J; bases unmatched to any gene: 13. DNA for the CDR3: TGTGCCAGCAGCCCGGGACAGGGAGGTAACGGAGCGCAGTATTTT. Translated, it gives CASSPGQGGNGAQYF.

This chain connects TRBV19 to TRBJ2-6; 8 positions match TRBD1. Germline loops: CDR1 LNHDA, CDR2 SQIVND (reference sequence). The V and J ends lost 10 bases and 1 base, in that order; junction bases with no gene match: 9. The CDR3 consists of 16 residues. CDR3 in amino acids: CATGQGYFSGANVLTF. DNA of the CDR3: TGTGCCACTGGACAGGGCTATTTTTCTGGGGCCAACGTCCTGACTTTC.

This clonotype was detected many times. J is TRBJ1-5 and V is TRBV29-1; D remains ambiguous. This CDR3 has 12 residues. The germline CDR1 and CDR2 sequences are SQVTM and ANQGSEA. V lost 4 bases to trimming and J lost 1 base, with 5 bases between them. CDR3 amino acids: CSVGGSNQPQHF. The CDR3 region has the DNA TGCAGCGTTGGAGGGAGCAATCAGCCCCAGCATTTT.